These 11 T cell receptor beta chains were sequenced from one sample in a study of breast tumors, draining lymph nodes, adjacent tissues. TCRdb ran MiXCR on the multiplex PCR reads and lists one entry per CDR3 protein. The table lists fewer than 200,000 distinct CDR3 sequences, 25% to 40% of them singletons, with about 4% in the top ten. Breast cancer patients provided tissue from their axillary draining lymph nodes. Sample: axillary lymph node tissue. The source is a female donor with breast cancer. Some clones in this sample may be carry-over from other donors' samples.

Ten or more counts support this clonotype. This chain joins TRBV10-3 and TRBJ2-1; TRBD2 matches at 11 bases. This CDR3 contains 16 residues. Germline CDR1 ENHRY, CDR2 SYGVKD. With V trimmed by 2 bases and J by 7 bases, 7 bases remained unmatched. CDR3 coding DNA: TGTGCCATCAGTGAGCCAACCGGGACTAGCGGAAATGAGCAGTTCTTC. It yields the protein CAISEPTGTSGNEQFF.

The chain recombines TRBV7-2 with TRBJ1-4; D uncertain. V lost 4 bases and J lost 8, with 20 bases in between. Looked up from germline, CDR1 is SGHTA and CDR2 is FQGNSA. The CDR3 loop spans 16 amino acids. The CDR3 region is CASSSREGYTGEKLFF. The CDR3 DNA sequence: TGTGCCAGCAGCTCGAGAGAAGGGTACACCGGGGAAAAACTGTTTTTT.

This clonotype appeared many times. The rearrangement links TRBV5-8 to TRBJ2-3, with D possibly matching TRBD1 (6 bases). This CDR3 spans 16 amino acids. The germline V gene has CDR1 SGHTS and CDR2 YDEGEE. Deletions cut 5 bases from V and 2 bases from J, with 18 bases between. The chain's CDR3 is CASRQNRDKDTDTQYF. The CDR3 DNA sequence: TGTGCCAGCAGGCAAAACCGGGACAAAGACACAGATACGCAGTATTTT. Using reference TRBV5-8 and TRBJ2-3 for the parts outside the CDR3, the full variable domain is EAGVTQSPTHLIKTRGQQATLRCSPISGHTSVYWYQQALGLGLQFLLWYDEGEERNRGNFPPRFSGRQFPNYSSELNVNALELEDSALYLCASRQNRDKDTDTQYFGPGTRLTVL.

This clonotype was seen a handful of times. This sequence may be a read error, since a much larger clone differs from it by one base. The chain recombines TRBV6-5 with TRBJ2-5, with 8 positions matching TRBD2. Germline lookup yields CDR1 MNHEY and CDR2 SVGAGI. The CDR3 extends over 12 amino acids. V shed 7 bases, J shed 6 bases, and the junction held 4 bases outside the gene matches. The CDR3 DNA reads TGTGCCAGCATGCGGGGGGCTAAGACCCAGTACTTC. The encoded protein is CASMRGAKTQYF.

A note on this clonotype: No conserved phenylalanine or tryptophan is present at the end of the CDR3, so a read error is the likely explanation. The CDR3 protein is CASSLGGTGANVLTL. The DNA of the CDR3 is TGTGCCAGCAGCTTGGGGGGGACAGGGGCCAACGTCCTGACTCTC. The rearrangement links TRBV13 to TRBJ2-6, with D tentatively TRBD2 (7 bases). The V end lost 3 bases, the J end lost 4 bases, and 10 bases lay between the germline ends. Germline V gene lookup returns CDR1 PRHDT and CDR2 FYEKMQ (reference sequence). This CDR3 is 15 amino acids long.

In this sample, this clonotype turned up many times. This chain connects TRBV9 to TRBJ2-2, with no clear D. The CDR3 is made up of 14 amino acids. From germline, CDR1 is SGDLS and CDR2 YYNGEE. The germline V and J ends were trimmed by 0 bases and 1 base, with 4 bases remaining between them. The CDR3 loop reads CASSVAGNTGELFF. The CDR3 DNA sequence: TGTGCCAGCAGCGTAGCGGGGAACACCGGGGAGCTGTTTTTT.

This clonotype was observed a handful of times. The chain is built from TRBV6-1 and TRBJ1-5, with TRBD1 matching over 8 bases. The V segment lost 6 bases and the J segment 5 bases; nucleotides outside the gene matches: 9. The CDR3 has 15 amino acids. CDR1 and CDR2 from the germline V gene are MNHNS and SASEGT. The CDR3, as DNA: TGTGCCAGCAGCGGGAGGACAGGGCTCTATCAGCCCCAGCATTTT. Its translation is CASSGRTGLYQPQHF.

The chain joins TRBV7-8 to TRBJ1-4, with D unresolved. V was pared by 6 bases and J by 8 bases, with 19 bases between. Germline loops: CDR1 SGHVS, CDR2 FQNEAQ. CDR3 length equals 15 residues. Here the CDR3 reads CASSPREESSEKLFF. Here the CDR3 DNA reads TGTGCCAGCAGTCCCCGGGAAGAAAGTTCCGAAAAACTGTTTTTT.

This clonotype was found a few times. The chain combines TRBV20-1 with TRBJ2-1, with D uncertain. CDR1 is DFQATT and CDR2 is SNEGSKA in the germline V gene (reference sequence). This CDR3 region has 12 residues. V lost 8 bases, J lost 2 bases, and 10 bases lay in between. CDR3 loop: CSYNGAYNEQFF. The CDR3 DNA follows: TGCAGTTACAATGGGGCCTACAATGAGCAGTTCTTC.

This chain's CDR3 is CASSLNQGGTEAFF. The CDR3 DNA follows: TGTGCCAGCAGCTTAAATCAGGGCGGGACTGAAGCTTTCTTT. The chain joins TRBV7-2 to TRBJ1-1; weak D call: TRBD1 (5 bases). This CDR3 is 14 amino acids long. The germline CDR1 and CDR2 sequences are SGHTA and FQGNSA. Between the trimmed V and J ends, which lost 2 bases and 5 bases, there was a span of 12 bases.

About this clonotype itself: A single base separates this from a much larger clone, so it may be a read error. This sequence joins TRBV6-6 and TRBJ1-5; D is perhaps TRBD1 (5 bases). This CDR3 has 17 residues. With 0 bases removed from V and 3 bases from J, the gap between germline ends came to 15 bases. Germline values: CDR1 MNHNY, CDR2 SVGAGI (reference sequence). CDR3 in DNA: TGTGCCAGCAGTTACTCCCTCCAGGGCAGTGACAATCAGCCCCAGCATTTT. This gives the protein CASSYSLQGSDNQPQHF.